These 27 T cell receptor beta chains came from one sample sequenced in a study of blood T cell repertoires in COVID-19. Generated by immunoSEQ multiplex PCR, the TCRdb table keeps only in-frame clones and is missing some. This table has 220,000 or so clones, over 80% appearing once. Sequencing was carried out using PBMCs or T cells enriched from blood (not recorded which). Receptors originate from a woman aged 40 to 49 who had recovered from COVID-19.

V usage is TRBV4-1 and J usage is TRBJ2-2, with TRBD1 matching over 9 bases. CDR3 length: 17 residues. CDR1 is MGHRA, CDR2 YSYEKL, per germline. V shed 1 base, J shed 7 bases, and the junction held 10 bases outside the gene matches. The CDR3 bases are TGCGCCAGCAGCCAAGCCCCCGTGGGACAGGGTATCGGGGAGCTGTTTTTT. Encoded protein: CASSQAPVGQGIGELFF.

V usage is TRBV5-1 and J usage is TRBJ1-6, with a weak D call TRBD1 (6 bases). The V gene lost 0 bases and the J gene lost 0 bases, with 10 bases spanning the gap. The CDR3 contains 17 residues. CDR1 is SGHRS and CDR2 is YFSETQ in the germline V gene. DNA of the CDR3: TGCGCCAGCAGCTTGGACACAGGGAGCTCCTATAATTCACCCCTCCACTTT. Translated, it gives CASSLDTGSSYNSPLHF.

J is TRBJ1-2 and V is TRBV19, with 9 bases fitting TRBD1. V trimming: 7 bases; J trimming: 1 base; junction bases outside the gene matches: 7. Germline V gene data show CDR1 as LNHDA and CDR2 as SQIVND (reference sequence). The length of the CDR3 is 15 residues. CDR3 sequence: CASTTTGGSNYGYTF. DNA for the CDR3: TGTGCCAGTACCACAACAGGGGGCAGTAACTATGGCTACACCTTC.

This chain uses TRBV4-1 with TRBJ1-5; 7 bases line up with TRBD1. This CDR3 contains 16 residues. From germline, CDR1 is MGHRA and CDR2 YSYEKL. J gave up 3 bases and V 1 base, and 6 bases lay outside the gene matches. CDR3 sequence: CASSQGRQGNNQPQHF. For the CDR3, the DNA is TGCGCCAGCAGCCAAGGAAGACAGGGCAACAATCAGCCCCAGCATTTT.

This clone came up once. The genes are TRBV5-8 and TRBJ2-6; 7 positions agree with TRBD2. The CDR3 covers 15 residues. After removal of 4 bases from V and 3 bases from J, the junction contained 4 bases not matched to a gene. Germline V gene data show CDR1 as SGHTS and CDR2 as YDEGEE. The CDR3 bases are TGTGCCAGCAGCCGCGGGAGCTTTGGGGCCAACGTCCTGACTTTC. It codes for CASSRGSFGANVLTF.

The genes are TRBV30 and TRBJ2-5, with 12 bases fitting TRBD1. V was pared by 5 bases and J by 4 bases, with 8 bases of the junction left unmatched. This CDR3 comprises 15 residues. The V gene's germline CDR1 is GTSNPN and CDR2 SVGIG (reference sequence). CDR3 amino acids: CAWWGGTGGGETQYF. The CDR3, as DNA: TGTGCCTGGTGGGGCGGGACAGGGGGCGGAGAGACCCAGTACTTC.

In DNA form, the CDR3 reads TGTGCCAGCAGTTACTTTGCGGCAGGGGGGCACGAGCAGTACTTC. It is translated as CASSYFAAGGHEQYF. The chain is built from TRBV6-5 and TRBJ2-7; tentatively, D is TRBD1 (7 bases). The CDR3 runs to 15 residues. Trimming cost V 1 base and J 5 bases, with 15 bases left between them. Germline assignment: CDR1 MNHEY and CDR2 SVGAGI.

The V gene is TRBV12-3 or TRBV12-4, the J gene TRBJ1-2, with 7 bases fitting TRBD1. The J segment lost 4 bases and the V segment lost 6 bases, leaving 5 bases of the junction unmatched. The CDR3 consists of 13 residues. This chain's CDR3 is CASRETGTYGYTF. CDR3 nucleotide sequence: TGTGCCAGCAGGGAGACAGGGACCTATGGCTACACCTTC.

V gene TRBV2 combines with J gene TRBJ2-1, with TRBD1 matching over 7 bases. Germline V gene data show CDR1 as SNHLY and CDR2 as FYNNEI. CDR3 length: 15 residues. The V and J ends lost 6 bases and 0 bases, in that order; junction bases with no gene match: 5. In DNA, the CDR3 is TGTGCCAGCAGGGCTCAGGGGGTCTCCTACAATGAGCAGTTCTTC. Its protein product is CASRAQGVSYNEQFF. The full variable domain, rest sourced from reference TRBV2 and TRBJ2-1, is EPEVTQTPSHQVTQMGQEVILRCVPISNHLYFYWYRQILGQKVEFLVSFYNNEISEKSEIFDDQFSVERPDGSNFTLKIRSTKLEDSAMYFCASRAQGVSYNEQFFGPGTRLTVL.

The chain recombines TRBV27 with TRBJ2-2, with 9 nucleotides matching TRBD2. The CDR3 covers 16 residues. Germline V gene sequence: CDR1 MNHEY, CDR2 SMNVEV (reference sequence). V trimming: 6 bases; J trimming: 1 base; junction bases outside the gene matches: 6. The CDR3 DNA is TGTGCCAGCAGCAGGGTGACTAGCGGGAACACCGGGGAGCTGTTTTTT. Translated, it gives CASSRVTSGNTGELFF.

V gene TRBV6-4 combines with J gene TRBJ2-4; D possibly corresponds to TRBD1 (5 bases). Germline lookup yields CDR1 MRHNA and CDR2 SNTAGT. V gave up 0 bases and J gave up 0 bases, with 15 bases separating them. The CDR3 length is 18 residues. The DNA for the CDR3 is TGTGCCAGCAGTGACTCTTGTTGTCAAGGGGTAGCCAAAAACATTCAGTACTTC. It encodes CASSDSCCQGVAKNIQYF.

CDR3 amino acids: CASSQAGGGEAFF. CDR3 sequence (DNA): TGTGCCAGCAGCCAAGCCGGGGGAGGTGAAGCTTTCTTT. V and J are TRBV3-1 (or the pseudogene TRBV3-2) and TRBJ1-1, with D possibly matching TRBD1 (5 bases). The germline V and J ends were trimmed by 1 base and 7 bases, with 10 bases remaining between them. The CDR3 contains 13 residues. The V gene's germline CDR1 is LGHDT and CDR2 YNNKEL (reference sequence).

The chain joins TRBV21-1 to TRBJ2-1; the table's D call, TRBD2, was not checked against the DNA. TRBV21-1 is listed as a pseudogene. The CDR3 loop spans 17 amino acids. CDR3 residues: CASTLGGAGGLYNEQFF. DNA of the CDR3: TGTGCCAGCACCCTGGGGGGAGCGGGAGGCCTCTACAATGAGCAGTTCTTC.

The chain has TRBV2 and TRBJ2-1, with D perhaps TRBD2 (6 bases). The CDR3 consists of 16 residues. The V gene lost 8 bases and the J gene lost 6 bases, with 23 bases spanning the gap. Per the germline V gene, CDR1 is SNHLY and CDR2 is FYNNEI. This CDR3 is CASGMTRLRLGNEQFF. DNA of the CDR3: TGTGCCAGCGGAATGACTAGATTGCGGTTGGGCAATGAGCAGTTCTTC. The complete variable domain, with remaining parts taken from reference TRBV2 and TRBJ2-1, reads EPEVTQTPSHQVTQMGQEVILRCVPISNHLYFYWYRQILGQKVEFLVSFYNNEISEKSEIFDDQFSVERPDGSNFTLKIRSTKLEDSAMYFCASGMTRLRLGNEQFFGPGTRLTVL.

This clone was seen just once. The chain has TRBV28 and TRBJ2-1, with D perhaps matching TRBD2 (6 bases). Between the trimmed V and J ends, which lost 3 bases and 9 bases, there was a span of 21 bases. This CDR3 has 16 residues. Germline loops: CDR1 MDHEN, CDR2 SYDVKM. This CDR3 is CASSFAGTLARTEQFF. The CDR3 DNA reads TGTGCCAGCAGTTTCGCCGGGACTCTAGCTCGGACTGAGCAGTTCTTC.

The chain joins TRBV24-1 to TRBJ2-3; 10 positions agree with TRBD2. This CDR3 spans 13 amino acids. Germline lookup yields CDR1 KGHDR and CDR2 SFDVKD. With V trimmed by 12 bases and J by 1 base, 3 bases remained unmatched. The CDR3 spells CAAGTSGTDTQYF. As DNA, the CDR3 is TGTGCCGCCGGGACTAGCGGCACAGATACGCAGTATTTT.

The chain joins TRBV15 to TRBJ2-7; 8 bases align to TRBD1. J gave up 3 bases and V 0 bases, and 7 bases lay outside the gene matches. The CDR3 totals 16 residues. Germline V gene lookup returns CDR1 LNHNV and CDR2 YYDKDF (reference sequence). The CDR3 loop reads CATSRDPGGGLYEQYF. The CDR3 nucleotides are TGTGCCACCAGCAGAGATCCAGGGGGCGGTCTCTACGAGCAGTACTTC.

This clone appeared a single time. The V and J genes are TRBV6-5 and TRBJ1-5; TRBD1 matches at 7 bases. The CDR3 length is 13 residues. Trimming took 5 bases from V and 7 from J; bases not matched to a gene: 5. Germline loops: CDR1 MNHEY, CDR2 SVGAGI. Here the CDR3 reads CASSLRQGQPQHF. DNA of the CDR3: TGTGCCAGCAGTCTCAGACAGGGCCAGCCCCAGCATTTT.

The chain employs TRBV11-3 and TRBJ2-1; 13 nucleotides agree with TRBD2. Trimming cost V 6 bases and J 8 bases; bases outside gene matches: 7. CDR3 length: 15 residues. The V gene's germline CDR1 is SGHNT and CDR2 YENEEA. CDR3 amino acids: CASRPGTSGTDEQFF. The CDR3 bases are TGTGCCAGCAGACCCGGGACTAGCGGGACCGATGAGCAGTTCTTC.

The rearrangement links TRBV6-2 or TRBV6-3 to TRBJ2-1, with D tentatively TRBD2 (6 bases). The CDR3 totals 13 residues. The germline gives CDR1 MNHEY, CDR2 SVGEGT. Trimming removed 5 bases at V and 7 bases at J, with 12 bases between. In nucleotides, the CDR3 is TGTGCCAGCAGTCTGGTGGGGAGGAATGAGCAGTTCTTC. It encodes CASSLVGRNEQFF.

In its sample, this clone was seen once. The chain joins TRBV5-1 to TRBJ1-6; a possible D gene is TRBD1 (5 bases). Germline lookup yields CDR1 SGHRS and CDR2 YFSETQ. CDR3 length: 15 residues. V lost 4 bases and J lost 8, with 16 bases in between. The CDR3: CASSKFRGGDSPLHF. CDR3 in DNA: TGCGCCAGCAGCAAGTTCCGGGGGGGAGATTCACCCCTCCACTTT.

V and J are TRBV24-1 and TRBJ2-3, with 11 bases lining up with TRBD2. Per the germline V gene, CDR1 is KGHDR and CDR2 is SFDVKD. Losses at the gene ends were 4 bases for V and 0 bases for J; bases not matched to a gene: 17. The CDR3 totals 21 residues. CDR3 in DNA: TGTGCCACCAGTGACCACAGGACTAGCGGGTTGGGCTCCATTAGCACAGATACGCAGTATTTT. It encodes CATSDHRTSGLGSISTDTQYF.

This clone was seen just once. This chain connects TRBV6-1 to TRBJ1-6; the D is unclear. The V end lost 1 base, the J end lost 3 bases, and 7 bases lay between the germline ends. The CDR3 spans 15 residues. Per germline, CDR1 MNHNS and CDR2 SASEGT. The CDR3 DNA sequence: TGTGCCAGCAGTGAAGGTATAGACTATAATTCACCCCTCCACTTT. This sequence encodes CASSEGIDYNSPLHF.

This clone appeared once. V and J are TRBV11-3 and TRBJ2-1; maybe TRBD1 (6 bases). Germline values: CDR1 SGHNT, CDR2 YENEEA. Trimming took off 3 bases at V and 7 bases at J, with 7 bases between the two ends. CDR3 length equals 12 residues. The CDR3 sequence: CASSFRGNEQFF. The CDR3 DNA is TGTGCCAGCAGCTTTAGGGGGAATGAGCAGTTCTTC.

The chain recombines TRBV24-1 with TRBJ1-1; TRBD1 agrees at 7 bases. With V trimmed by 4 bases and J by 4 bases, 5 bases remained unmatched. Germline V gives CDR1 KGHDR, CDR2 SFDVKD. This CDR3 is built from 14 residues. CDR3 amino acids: CATSDSGGGTEAFF. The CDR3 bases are TGTGCCACCAGTGACTCAGGGGGTGGCACTGAAGCTTTCTTT.

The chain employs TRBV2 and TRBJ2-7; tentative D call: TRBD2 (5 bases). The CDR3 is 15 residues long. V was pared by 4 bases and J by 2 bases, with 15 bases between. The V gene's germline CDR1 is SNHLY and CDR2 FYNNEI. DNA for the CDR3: TGTGCCAGCAGTGGAGCTGGGAGTGGCGCCTACGAGCAGTACTTC. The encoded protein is CASSGAGSGAYEQYF.

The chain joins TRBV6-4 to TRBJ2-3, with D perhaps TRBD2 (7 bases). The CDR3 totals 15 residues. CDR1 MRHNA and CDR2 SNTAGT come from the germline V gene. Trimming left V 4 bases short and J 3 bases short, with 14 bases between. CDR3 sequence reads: CASSAHREGTDTQYF. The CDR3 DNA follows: TGTGCCAGCAGTGCACACAGGGAGGGAACAGATACGCAGTATTTT.